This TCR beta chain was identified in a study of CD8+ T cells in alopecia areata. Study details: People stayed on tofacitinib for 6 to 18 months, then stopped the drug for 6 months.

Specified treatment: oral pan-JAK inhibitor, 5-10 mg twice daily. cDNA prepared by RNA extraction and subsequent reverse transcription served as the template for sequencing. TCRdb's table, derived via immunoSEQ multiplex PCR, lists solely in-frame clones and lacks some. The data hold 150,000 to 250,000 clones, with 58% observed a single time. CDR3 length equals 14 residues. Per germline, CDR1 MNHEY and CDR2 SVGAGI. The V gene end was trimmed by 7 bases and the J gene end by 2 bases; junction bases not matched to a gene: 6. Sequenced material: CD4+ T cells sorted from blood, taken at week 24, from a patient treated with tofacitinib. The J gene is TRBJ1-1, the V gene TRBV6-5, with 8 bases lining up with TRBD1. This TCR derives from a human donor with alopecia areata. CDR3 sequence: CASITGGGNTEAFF. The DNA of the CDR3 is TGTGCCAGCATTACAGGGGGTGGAAACACTGAAGCTTTCTTT.